This T cell receptor beta chain was found in a study of vaccination effects on CD4 cells after COVID-19. Antigen-specific CD4+ T cell clonotypes were called by their expansion after viral peptide-pool culture in ViraFEST. Subsequent to a culture period of about ten days, CD4+ T cells were isolated. No vaccinee had earlier SARS-CoV-2 infection, and nucleocapsid antibodies were negative. The CDR3 consists of 12 residues. V lost 5 bases, J lost 7 bases, and 9 bases lay in between. CDR1 is SEHNR and CDR2 is FQNEAQ in the germline V gene (reference sequence). Clones were sequenced by immunoSEQ multiplex PCR, and TCRdb holds only the in-frame ones, with some missing. Here the sample spans some 70,000 clones, about four fifths being singletons. A remark on this clone: The antigen remains undetermined.

This sequence was found in a human donor who received a COVID-19 vaccine. This chain connects TRBV7-9 to TRBJ1-5; D is unresolved. The sample consisted of CD4+ T cells from PBMCs cultured with SARS-CoV-2 spike peptides, taken before COVID-19 vaccination. As DNA, the CDR3 is TGTGCCAGCAGCCGTCCGGAACAGCCCCAGCATTTT. Translated, it gives CASSRPEQPQHF. The whole variable domain, remainder taken from reference TRBV7-9 and TRBJ1-5, is DTGVSQNPRHKITKRGQNVTFRCDPISEHNRLYWYRQTLGQGPEFLTYFQNEAQLEKSRLLSDRFSAERPKGSFSTLEIQRTEQGDSAMYLCASSRPEQPQHFGDGTRLSIL.